The rows below give T cell receptor beta chains drawn from one sample of a study of CD8 T cells in ankylosing spondylitis. TCRdb used MiXCR to reprocess the 5' RACE reads, holding one entry per CDR3 protein. The sample comprises roughly 200,000 distinct CDR3 sequences, around 24% of which are singletons, and under 7% rests with the top ten. Material for sequencing was blood, either unsorted or a sorted T cell fraction (not recorded which). All receptors come from a male donor with ankylosing spondylitis or in good health (not recorded which). Each CDR3 is given with its conserved first and last residue.

TRBV5-6,17,TRBJ1-1,CASSQRRGSGYATEAFF
TRBV6-6,12,TRBJ2-5,CASGRFQETQYF
TRBV6-1,16,TRBJ2-1,CASSERSLGSYNEQFF
TRBV15,18,TRBJ2-1,CATSRDHGSSIAYNEQFF
TRBV5-1,15,TRBJ2-5,CASSPRTSGTETQYF
TRBV20-1,14,TRBJ2-1,CSASTSGRASDQFF
TRBV7-8,14,TRBJ2-2,CAGARGTNTGELFF
TRBV3-1,15,TRBJ2-7,CASSPRAGGGYEQYF
TRBV2,16,TRBJ1-2,CASSEATGPGNYGYTF
TRBV6-5,16,TRBJ2-1,CASSHRAVSSYNEQFF
TRBV29-1,12,TRBJ2-5,CSVREAQETQYF
TRBV4-1,16,TRBJ2-7,CASSQDFATTLYEQYF
TRBV20-1,15,TRBJ2-7,CSAREFGQVIYEQYF
TRBV24-1,13,TRBJ2-3,CATSVGSGTTQYF
TRBV5-6,15,TRBJ2-3,CASSLNDEDADTQYF
TRBV12-3/TRBV12-4,13,TRBJ1-1,CASSFSLNTEAFF
TRBV11-1,16,TRBJ2-2,CASESSRDGNTGELFF
TRBV7-2,13,TRBJ1-5,CASSFYGNQPRHF